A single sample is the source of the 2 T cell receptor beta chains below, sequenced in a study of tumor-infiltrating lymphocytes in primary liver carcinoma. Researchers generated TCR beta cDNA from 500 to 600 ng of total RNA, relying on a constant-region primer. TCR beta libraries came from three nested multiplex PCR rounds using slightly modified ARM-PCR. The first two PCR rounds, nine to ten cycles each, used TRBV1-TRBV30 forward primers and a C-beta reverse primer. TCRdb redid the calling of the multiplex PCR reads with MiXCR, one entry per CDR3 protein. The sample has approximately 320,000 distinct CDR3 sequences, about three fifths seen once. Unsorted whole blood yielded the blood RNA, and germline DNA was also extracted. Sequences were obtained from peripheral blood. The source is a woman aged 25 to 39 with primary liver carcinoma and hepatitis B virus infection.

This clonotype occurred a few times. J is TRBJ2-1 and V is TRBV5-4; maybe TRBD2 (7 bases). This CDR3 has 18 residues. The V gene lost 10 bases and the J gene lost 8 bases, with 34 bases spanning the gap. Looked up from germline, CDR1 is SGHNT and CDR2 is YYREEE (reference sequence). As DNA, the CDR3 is TGTGCCGGACACAGGGAGCGGGAATTTTACCTGGGAGGATATGAGCAGTTCTTC. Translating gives CAGHREREFYLGGYEQFF.

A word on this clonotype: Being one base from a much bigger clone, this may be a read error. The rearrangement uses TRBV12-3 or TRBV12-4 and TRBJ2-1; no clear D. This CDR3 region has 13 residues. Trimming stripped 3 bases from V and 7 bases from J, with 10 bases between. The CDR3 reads CASSLPGLNEQFF. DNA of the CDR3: TGTGCCAGCAGTTTGCCTGGGTTAAATGAGCAGTTCTTC.